This entry describes one T cell receptor beta chain. The antigen remains unidentified. Nominally healthy donors provided the samples, though records likely missed some immune exposures. Trimming took off 3 bases at V and 2 bases at J, with 11 bases between the two ends. CDR3 size: 15 residues. Germline V gene sequence: CDR1 KGHSH, CDR2 LQKENI. This record belongs to a study of cytomegalovirus exposure and HLA in healthy donors. Findings of the study overall: It was taken for granted in presence/absence analyses that sequencing depth across donors was roughly uniform. A list of 150 to 200 TCR beta chains associated with cytomegalovirus was given. Follow-up analysis later connected one missense variant in DCLRE1C with trimming of TCR beta V- and J-genes.

The study ran its PCR with 60 Vbeta and 13 Jbeta primers. Sequenced by immunoSEQ multiplex PCR; TCRdb stores in-frame clones only, minus some. Of tens of thousands of clones detected, approximately 79% appear once; the ten largest clones hold about 2.9%. This receptor was taken from a man aged 30 to 45 in good health and CMV-seronegative. The sequencing input was PBMCs. The rearrangement links TRBV18 to TRBJ1-3; D is unresolved. In DNA, the CDR3 is TGTGCCAGCTCACCGACGGGGAGTCCTGGAAACACCATATATTTT. This translates into CASSPTGSPGNTIYF.